One and the same sample provided the 12 T cell receptor beta chains below, sequenced in a study of blood T cell repertoires in COVID-19. Profiled with immunoSEQ multiplex PCR; TCRdb holds only in-frame clones, not every one. The data show just over 300,000 clones, about 90% seen once. Sample: peripheral blood. These receptors were obtained from a woman in her 30s with COVID-19, enrolled during active disease.

The chain couples TRBV7-9 to TRBJ2-1; TRBD2 agrees at 11 bases. This CDR3 has 15 residues. The germline gives CDR1 SEHNR, CDR2 FQNEAQ (reference sequence). J gave up 3 bases and V 4 bases, and 2 bases lay outside the gene matches. The CDR3 sequence: CASSSLAGDYNEQFF. In DNA form, the CDR3 reads TGTGCCAGCAGCTCACTAGCGGGGGACTACAATGAGCAGTTCTTC.

This rearrangement joins TRBV4-3 to TRBJ1-4, with TRBD1 identical over 10 bases. This CDR3 has 17 amino acids. Germline-derived CDR1 and CDR2 are LGHNA and YSLEER. V trimming: 0 bases; J trimming: 7 bases; junction bases outside the gene matches: 8. For the CDR3, the DNA is TGCGCCAGCAGCCAAGATTCGTCCGGGACAGGGGCTGAAAAACTGTTTTTT. Its translation is CASSQDSSGTGAEKLFF.

The V gene is TRBV19, the J gene TRBJ1-5; D perhaps matches TRBD1 (6 bases). The V and J ends lost 5 bases and 5 bases respectively, with 16 bases between them. There are 15 residues in the CDR3. From germline, CDR1 is LNHDA and CDR2 SQIVND (reference sequence). The CDR3 sequence: CASSSRTETYQPQHF. CDR3 nucleotide sequence: TGTGCCAGTAGTTCACGGACAGAGACTTATCAGCCCCAGCATTTT.

The chain links TRBV5-1 to TRBJ2-5; 9 nucleotides agree with TRBD2. The germline CDR1 and CDR2 sequences are SGHRS and YFSETQ. This CDR3 has 16 amino acids. The J segment lost 2 bases and the V segment lost 0 bases, leaving 5 bases of the junction unmatched. As DNA, the CDR3 is TGCGCCAGCAGCTTGGCCCCTAGCGGGGAGCAAGAGACCCAGTACTTC. It is translated as CASSLAPSGEQETQYF.

The V call is TRBV6-5, the J call TRBJ2-1, with 10 bases identical to TRBD1. This CDR3 contains 14 residues. CDR1 is MNHEY and CDR2 is SVGAGI in the germline V gene. With V trimmed by 7 bases and J by 2 bases, 2 bases remained unmatched. The CDR3 protein is CASTGTGAYNEQFF. The CDR3, as DNA: TGTGCCAGCACGGGGACAGGGGCCTACAATGAGCAGTTCTTC.

The chain uses TRBV6-5 and TRBJ1-4; maybe TRBD1 (5 bases). V dropped 0 bases and J dropped 8 bases, with 13 bases sitting between them. CDR1 is MNHEY and CDR2 is SVGAGI in the germline V gene. CDR3 size: 15 residues. The CDR3 here is CASSYSGDSREKLFF. The DNA for the CDR3 is TGTGCCAGCAGTTACTCCGGGGACTCCCGGGAAAAACTGTTTTTT.

The V gene is TRBV18, the J gene TRBJ1-1, with 7 positions matching TRBD1. The junction had 4 bases not matched to a gene; V was cut back by 3 bases and J by 3 bases. Germline V gene lookup returns CDR1 KGHSH and CDR2 LQKENI. The CDR3 has 14 residues. The CDR3 DNA follows: TGTGCCAGCTCACCGACAGGGATGGACACTGAAGCTTTCTTT. Protein product: CASSPTGMDTEAFF.

Here the CDR3 DNA reads TGCAGCGTGGGACAGGCGAACACTGAAGCTTTCTTT. It specifies CSVGQANTEAFF. The V and J genes are TRBV29-1 and TRBJ1-1; 8 bases fit TRBD1. The germline V gene has CDR1 SQVTM and CDR2 ANQGSEA. Trimming cost V 6 bases and J 1 base; bases outside gene matches: 1. This CDR3 has 12 residues.

The rearrangement links TRBV21-1 to TRBJ1-2; the table's D call TRBD1 went unverified against the DNA. TRBV21-1 is recorded as a pseudogene. The CDR3 has 14 amino acids. The CDR3 sequence is CASAGGQGAAGYTF. The CDR3 DNA sequence: TGTGCCAGCGCGGGGGGACAGGGAGCCGCTGGCTACACCTTC.

This rearrangement joins TRBV4-1 to TRBJ2-5; D is undetermined. The V gene's germline CDR1 is MGHRA and CDR2 YSYEKL. Trimming removed 0 bases from V and 1 base from J, with 9 bases in between. This CDR3 spans 15 amino acids. The CDR3 DNA follows: TGCGCCAGCAGCCAAGATTCGAACTCCCAAGAGACCCAGTACTTC. Its translation: CASSQDSNSQETQYF.

The chain has TRBV7-9 and TRBJ1-2; D is perhaps TRBD1 (6 bases). Germline V gene sequence: CDR1 SEHNR, CDR2 FQNEAQ (reference sequence). The ends were cut back, 6 bases at V and 3 bases at J, with 20 bases in the middle. The CDR3 sequence is 16 residues long. The CDR3 loop is CASRDPGGRGDYGYTF. In nucleotides, the CDR3 is TGTGCCAGCAGGGACCCCGGGGGGCGCGGGGACTATGGCTACACCTTC. Full variable domain (missing parts from reference TRBV7-9 and TRBJ1-2): DTGVSQNPRHKITKRGQNVTFRCDPISEHNRLYWYRQTLGQGPEFLTYFQNEAQLEKSRLLSDRFSAERPKGSFSTLEIQRTEQGDSAMYLCASRDPGGRGDYGYTFGSGTRLTVV.

V usage is TRBV10-3 and J usage is TRBJ2-3; 13 nucleotides match TRBD2. CDR3 size: 19 residues. Germline assignment: CDR1 ENHRY and CDR2 SYGVKD. Trimming removed 0 bases from V and 2 bases from J; junction bases left unmatched: 8. CDR3 loop: CAISESGRTSGGYTDTQYF. The CDR3 nucleotides are TGTGCCATCAGTGAGTCGGGGAGGACTAGCGGGGGATACACAGATACGCAGTATTTT.